Detailed here is one TCR beta chain. Its antigen is as yet unknown. The data were obtained in a study of shared clonotypes between healthy human individuals. Study details: CD4 naive cells filled three plates per donor, CD4 memory three, CD8 naive two and CD8 memory one.

TCRdb keeps only in-frame clones here, not all; method: immunoSEQ multiplex PCR. The data hold fewer than 3 million clones, with 92% observed a single time. Findings and caveats of the study: Compared with memory subsets, naive subsets generally had larger estimated richness. For sorted subsets, rarefaction showed incomplete sequencing despite large depth.

The sequence was collected from a man between 18 and 35 years old in good health. Some clones in this sample may be carry-over from other donors' samples. The sequenced sample was naive CD4+ T cells from PBMCs. The subset was: CD45RA+ positively selected.

The chain's CDR3 is CASSLGPTSSEQYF. The CDR3 DNA reads TGTGCCAGCAGCTTGGGCCCTACTAGTTCCGAGCAGTACTTC. The chain recombines TRBV5-5 with TRBJ2-7; a possible D gene is TRBD2 (5 bases). The CDR3 has 14 residues. Germline lookup yields CDR1 SGHKS and CDR2 YYEKEE (reference sequence). The germline V and J ends were trimmed by 0 bases and 6 bases, with 13 bases remaining between them. Supplemented by reference TRBV5-5 and TRBJ2-7, the full variable domain reads DAGVTQSPTHLIKTRGQQVTLRCSPISGHKSVSWYQQVLGQGPQFIFQYYEKEERGRGNFPDRFSARQFPNYSSELNVNALLLGDSALYLCASSLGPTSSEQYFGPGTRLTVT.